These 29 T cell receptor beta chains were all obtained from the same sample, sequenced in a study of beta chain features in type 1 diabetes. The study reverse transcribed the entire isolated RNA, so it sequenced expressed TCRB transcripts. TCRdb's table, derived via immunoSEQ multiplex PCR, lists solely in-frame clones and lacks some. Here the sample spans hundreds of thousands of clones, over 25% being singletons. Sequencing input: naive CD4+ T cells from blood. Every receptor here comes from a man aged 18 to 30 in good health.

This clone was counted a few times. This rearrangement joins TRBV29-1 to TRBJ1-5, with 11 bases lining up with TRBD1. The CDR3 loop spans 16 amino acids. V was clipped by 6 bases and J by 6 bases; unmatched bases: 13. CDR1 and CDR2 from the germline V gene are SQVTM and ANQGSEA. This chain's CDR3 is CSVTTAGTGGSQPQHF. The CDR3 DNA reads TGCAGCGTCACAACGGCAGGGACAGGGGGGAGTCAGCCCCAGCATTTT. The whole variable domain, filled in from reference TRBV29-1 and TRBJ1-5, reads SAVISQKPSRDICQRGTSLTIQCQVDSQVTMMFWYRQQPGQSLTLIATANQGSEATYESGFVIDKFPISRPNLTFSTLTVSNMSPEDSSIYLCSVTTAGTGGSQPQHFGDGTRLSIL.

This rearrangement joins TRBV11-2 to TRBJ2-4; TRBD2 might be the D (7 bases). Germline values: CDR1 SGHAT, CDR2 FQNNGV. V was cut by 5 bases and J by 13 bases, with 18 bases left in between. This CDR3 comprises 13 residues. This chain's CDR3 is CASSLGGDGKQYF. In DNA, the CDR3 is TGTGCCAGCAGCCTAGGGGGGGACGGAAAACAGTACTTC.

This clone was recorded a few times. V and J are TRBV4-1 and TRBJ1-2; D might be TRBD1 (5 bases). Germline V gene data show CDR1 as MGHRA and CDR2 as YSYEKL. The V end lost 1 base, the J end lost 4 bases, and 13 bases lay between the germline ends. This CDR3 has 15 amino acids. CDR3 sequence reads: CASSQATRAAYGYTF. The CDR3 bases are TGCGCCAGCAGCCAAGCTACCAGGGCTGCCTATGGCTACACCTTC.

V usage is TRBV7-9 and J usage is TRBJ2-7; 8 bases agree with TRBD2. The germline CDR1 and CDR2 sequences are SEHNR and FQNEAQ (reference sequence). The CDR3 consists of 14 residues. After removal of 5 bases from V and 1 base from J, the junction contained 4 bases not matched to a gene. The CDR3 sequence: CASSVTSESYEQYF. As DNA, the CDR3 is TGTGCCAGCAGCGTGACTAGCGAGTCCTACGAGCAGTACTTC. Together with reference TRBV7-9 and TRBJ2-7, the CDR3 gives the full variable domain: DTGVSQNPRHKITKRGQNVTFRCDPISEHNRLYWYRQTLGQGPEFLTYFQNEAQLEKSRLLSDRFSAERPKGSFSTLEIQRTEQGDSAMYLCASSVTSESYEQYFGPGTRLTVT.

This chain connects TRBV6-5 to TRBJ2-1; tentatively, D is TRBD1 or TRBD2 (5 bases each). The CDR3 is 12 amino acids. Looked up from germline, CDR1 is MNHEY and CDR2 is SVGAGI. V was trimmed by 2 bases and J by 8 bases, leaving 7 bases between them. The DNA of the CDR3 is TGTGCCAGCAGTTACAGGGACGATGAGCAGTTCTTC. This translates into CASSYRDDEQFF.

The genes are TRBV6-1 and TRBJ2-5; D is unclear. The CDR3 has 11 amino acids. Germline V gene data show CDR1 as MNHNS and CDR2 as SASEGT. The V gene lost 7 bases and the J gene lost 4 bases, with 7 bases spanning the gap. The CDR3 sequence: CASTERETQYF. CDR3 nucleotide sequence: TGTGCCAGCACTGAGCGAGAGACCCAGTACTTC.

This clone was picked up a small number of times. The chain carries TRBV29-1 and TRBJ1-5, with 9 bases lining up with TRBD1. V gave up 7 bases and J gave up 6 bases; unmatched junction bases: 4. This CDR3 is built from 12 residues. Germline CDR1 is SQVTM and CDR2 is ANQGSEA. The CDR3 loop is CSAADRGQPQHF. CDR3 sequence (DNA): TGCAGCGCAGCGGACAGGGGTCAGCCCCAGCATTTT.

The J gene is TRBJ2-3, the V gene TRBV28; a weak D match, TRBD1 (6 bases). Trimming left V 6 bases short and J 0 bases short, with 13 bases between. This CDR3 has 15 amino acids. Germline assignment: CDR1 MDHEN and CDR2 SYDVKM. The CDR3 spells CASSITGISTDTQYF. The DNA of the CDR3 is TGTGCCAGCAGCATCACAGGGATAAGCACAGATACGCAGTATTTT.

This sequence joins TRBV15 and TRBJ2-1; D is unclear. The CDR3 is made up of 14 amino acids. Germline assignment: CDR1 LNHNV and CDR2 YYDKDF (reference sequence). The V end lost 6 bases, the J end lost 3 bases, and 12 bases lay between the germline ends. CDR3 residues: CATSEGKFYNEQFF. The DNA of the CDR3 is TGTGCCACCAGTGAAGGAAAATTCTACAATGAGCAGTTCTTC. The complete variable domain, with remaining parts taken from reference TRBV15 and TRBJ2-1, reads DAMVIQNPRYQVTQFGKPVTLSCSQTLNHNVMYWYQQKSSQAPKLLFHYYDKDFNNEADTPDNFQSRRPNTSFCFLDIRSPGLGDTAMYLCATSEGKFYNEQFFGPGTRLTVL.

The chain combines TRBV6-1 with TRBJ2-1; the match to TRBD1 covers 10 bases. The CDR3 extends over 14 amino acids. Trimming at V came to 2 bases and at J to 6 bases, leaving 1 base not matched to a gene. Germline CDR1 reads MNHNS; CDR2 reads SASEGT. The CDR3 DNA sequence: TGTGCCAGCAGTGAATGGACAGGGGGCAATGAGCAGTTCTTC. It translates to CASSEWTGGNEQFF.

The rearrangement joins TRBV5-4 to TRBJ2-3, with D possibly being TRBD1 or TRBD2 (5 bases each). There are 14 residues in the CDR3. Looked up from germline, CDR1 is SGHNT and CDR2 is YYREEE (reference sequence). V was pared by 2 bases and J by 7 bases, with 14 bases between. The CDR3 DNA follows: TGTGCCAGCAGCTTAACCCTCAGGGACCATACGCAGTATTTT. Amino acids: CASSLTLRDHTQYF.

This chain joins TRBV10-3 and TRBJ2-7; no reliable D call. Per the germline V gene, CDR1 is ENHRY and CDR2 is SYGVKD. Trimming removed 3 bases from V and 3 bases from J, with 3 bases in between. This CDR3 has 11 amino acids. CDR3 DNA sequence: TGTGCCATCAGTGACCACTACGAGCAGTACTTC. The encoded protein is CAISDHYEQYF.

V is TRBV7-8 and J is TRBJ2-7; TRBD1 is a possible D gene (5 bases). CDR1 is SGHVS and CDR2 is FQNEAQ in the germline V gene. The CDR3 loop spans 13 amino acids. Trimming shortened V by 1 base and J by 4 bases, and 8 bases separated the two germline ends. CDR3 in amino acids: CASSLGQIYEQYF. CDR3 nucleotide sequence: TGTGCCAGCAGCTTAGGACAGATATACGAGCAGTACTTC.

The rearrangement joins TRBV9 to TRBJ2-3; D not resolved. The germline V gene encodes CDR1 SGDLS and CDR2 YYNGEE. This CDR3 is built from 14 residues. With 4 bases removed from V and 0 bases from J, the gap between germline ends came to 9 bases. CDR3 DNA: TGTGCCAGCAGCAGCGCGACTAGCACAGATACGCAGTATTTT. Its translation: CASSSATSTDTQYF.

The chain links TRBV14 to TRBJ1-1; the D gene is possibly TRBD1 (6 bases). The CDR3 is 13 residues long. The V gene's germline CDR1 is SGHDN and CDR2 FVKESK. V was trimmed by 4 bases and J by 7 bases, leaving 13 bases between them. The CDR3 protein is CASSREGGGEAFF. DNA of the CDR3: TGTGCCAGCAGCCGAGAGGGGGGCGGTGAAGCTTTCTTT.

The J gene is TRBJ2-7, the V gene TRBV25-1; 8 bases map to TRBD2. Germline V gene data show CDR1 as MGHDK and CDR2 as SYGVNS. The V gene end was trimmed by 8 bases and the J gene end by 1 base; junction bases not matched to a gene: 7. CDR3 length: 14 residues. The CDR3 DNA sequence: TGTGCCAGCCGAGGGGCGGGAGGTTCCTACGAGCAGTACTTC. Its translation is CASRGAGGSYEQYF.

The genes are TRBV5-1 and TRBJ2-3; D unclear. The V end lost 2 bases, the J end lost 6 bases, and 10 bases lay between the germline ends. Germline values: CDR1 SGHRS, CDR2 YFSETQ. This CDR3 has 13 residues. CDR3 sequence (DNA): TGCGCCAGCAGCTTAGAGGTACCTGATACGCAGTATTTT. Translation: CASSLEVPDTQYF.

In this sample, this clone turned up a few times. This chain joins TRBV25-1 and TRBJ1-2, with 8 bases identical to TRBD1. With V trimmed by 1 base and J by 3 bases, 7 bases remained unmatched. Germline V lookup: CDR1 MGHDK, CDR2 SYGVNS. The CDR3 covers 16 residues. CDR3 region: CASSEFGRTGYYGYTF. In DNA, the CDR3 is TGTGCCAGCAGTGAATTTGGTAGGACAGGGTACTATGGCTACACCTTC.

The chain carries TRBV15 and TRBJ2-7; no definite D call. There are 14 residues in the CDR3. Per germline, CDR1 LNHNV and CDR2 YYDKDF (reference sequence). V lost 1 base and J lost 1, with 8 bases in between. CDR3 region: CATSRGKTSYEQYF. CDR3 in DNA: TGTGCCACCAGCAGAGGCAAAACGTCCTACGAGCAGTACTTC.

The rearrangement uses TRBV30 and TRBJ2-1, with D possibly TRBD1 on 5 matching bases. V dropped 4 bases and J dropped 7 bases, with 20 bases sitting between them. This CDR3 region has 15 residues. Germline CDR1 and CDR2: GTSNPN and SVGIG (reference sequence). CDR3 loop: CAWKGMKGPGNEQFF. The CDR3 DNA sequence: TGTGCCTGGAAGGGGATGAAAGGGCCAGGGAATGAGCAGTTCTTC.

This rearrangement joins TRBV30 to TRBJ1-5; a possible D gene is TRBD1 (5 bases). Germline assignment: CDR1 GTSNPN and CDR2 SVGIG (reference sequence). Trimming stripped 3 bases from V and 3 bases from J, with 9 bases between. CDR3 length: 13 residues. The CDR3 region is CAWRTELNQPQHF. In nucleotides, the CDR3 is TGTGCCTGGAGGACAGAGCTCAATCAGCCCCAGCATTTT.

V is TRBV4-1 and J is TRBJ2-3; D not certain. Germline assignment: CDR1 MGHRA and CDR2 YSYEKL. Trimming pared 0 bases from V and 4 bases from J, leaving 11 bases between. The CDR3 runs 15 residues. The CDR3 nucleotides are TGCGCCAGCAGCCAAGATCAGTATGGGGCAGATACGCAGTATTTT. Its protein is CASSQDQYGADTQYF.

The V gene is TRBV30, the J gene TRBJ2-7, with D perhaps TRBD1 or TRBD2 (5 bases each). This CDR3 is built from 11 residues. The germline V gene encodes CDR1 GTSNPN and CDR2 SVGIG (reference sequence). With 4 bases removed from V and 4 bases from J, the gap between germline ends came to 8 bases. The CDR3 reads CAWMGVYEQYF. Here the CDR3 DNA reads TGTGCCTGGATGGGGGTTTACGAGCAGTACTTC.

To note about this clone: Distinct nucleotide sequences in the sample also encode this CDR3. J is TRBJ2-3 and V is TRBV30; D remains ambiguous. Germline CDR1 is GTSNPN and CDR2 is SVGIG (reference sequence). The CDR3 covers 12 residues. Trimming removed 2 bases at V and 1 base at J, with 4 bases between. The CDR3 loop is CAWSPGTDTQYF. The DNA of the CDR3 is TGTGCCTGGAGTCCCGGCACAGATACGCAGTATTTT. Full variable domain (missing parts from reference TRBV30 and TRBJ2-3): SQTIHQWPATLVQPVGSPLSLECTVEGTSNPNLYWYRQAAGRGLQLLFYSVGIGQISSEVPQNLSASRPQDRQFILSSKKLLLSDSGFYLCAWSPGTDTQYFGPGTRLTVL.

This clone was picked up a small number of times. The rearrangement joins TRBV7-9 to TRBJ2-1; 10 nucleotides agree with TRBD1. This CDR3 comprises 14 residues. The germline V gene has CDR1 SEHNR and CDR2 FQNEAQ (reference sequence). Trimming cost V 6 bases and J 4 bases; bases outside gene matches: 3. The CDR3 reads CASRSGQGYNEQFF. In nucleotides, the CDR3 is TGTGCCAGCAGGTCGGGACAGGGGTACAATGAGCAGTTCTTC.

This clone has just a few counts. The CDR3 DNA is TGCAGCGCCCAGGGACTAGCGGGAGAGCAGTTCTTC. Amino acids: CSAQGLAGEQFF. The gene calls are TRBV29-1 and TRBJ2-1, with TRBD2 matching 13 bases. With 7 bases clipped from V and 10 bases from J, the junction kept 4 bases outside the gene matches. This CDR3 region has 12 residues. Per the germline V gene, CDR1 is SQVTM and CDR2 is ANQGSEA.

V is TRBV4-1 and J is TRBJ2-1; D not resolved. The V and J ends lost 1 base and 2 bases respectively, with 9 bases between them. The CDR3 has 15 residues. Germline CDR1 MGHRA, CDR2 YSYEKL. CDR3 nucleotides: TGCGCCAGCAGCCAAGCCGTGTCGGCCTACAATGAGCAGTTCTTC. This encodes CASSQAVSAYNEQFF.

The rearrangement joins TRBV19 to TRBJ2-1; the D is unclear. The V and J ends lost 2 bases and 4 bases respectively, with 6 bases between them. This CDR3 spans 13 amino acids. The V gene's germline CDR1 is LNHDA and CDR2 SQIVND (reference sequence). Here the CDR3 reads CASSIQIYNEQFF. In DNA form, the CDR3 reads TGTGCCAGTAGTATACAGATTTACAATGAGCAGTTCTTC.

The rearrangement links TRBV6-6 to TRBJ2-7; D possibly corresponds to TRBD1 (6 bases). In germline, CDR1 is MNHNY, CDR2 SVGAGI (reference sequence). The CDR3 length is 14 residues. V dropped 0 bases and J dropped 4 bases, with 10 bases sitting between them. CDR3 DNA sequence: TGTGCCAGCAGTTACTCTGGGGGCCTTTACGAGCAGTACTTC. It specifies CASSYSGGLYEQYF.